This record concerns one T cell receptor beta chain sequence. Unmatched junction bases numbered 7, after V lost 6 bases and J lost 0 bases. Germline values: CDR1 MNHEY, CDR2 SMNVEV (reference sequence). The CDR3 extends over 16 amino acids. The data are from a study of blood T cell repertoires in COVID-19. Assay used: immunoSEQ multiplex PCR; TCRdb lists only in-frame clones, some missing. The sample lists around 280,000 clones, approximately 83% seen once, with approximately 2% in the top ten. The sequenced sample was peripheral blood. This chain uses TRBV27 with TRBJ2-2; 7 nucleotides align to TRBD1. The clonotype comes from a woman aged 30 to 39 who had recovered from COVID-19. This CDR3 reads CASRGTGAANTGELFF. CDR3 sequence (DNA): TGTGCCAGCAGGGGAACAGGGGCCGCGAACACCGGGGAGCTGTTTTTT.